The 25 T cell receptor beta chains below come from one sample, sequenced in a study of untreated major depressive disorder. TCRdb's copy holds only in-frame clones and misses some; the assay was immunoSEQ multiplex PCR. The sample lists 20,000 to 25,000 clones; roughly 86% were seen once. Sample: CD4+ T cells from PBMCs. The receptor source for this set is a woman in her 40s in good health.

Worth noting for this clone: The limits of the CDR3 on the DNA are not certain, so only TCRdb's listed CDR3 is given. V is TRBV14 and J is TRBJ1-1. Germline V gives CDR1 SGHDN, CDR2 FVKESK. Including both end residues, the CDR3 is 12 amino acids long. CDR3 sequence: CASSQVGPGSFF.

The chain joins TRBV6-5 to TRBJ1-2; D is possibly TRBD1 (5 bases). The germline V gene has CDR1 MNHEY and CDR2 SVGAGI. Trimming took off 4 bases at V and 7 bases at J, with 13 bases between the two ends. The CDR3 is 13 amino acids. The CDR3 is CASSFTLRGGYTF. The CDR3 DNA sequence: TGTGCCAGCAGTTTTACCCTAAGGGGTGGCTACACCTTC.

V is TRBV4-1 and J is TRBJ1-2; D is uncertain. The CDR3 totals 14 residues. In germline, CDR1 is MGHRA, CDR2 YSYEKL. Trimming removed 6 bases at V and 2 bases at J, with 13 bases between. The CDR3 sequence is CASSQTDSNYGYTF. The CDR3, as DNA: TGCGCCAGCAGTCAAACAGATTCAAACTATGGCTACACCTTC.

The genes are TRBV6-6 and TRBJ1-1, with 7 nucleotides matching TRBD1. The J segment lost 1 base and the V segment lost 6 bases, leaving 8 bases of the junction unmatched. The germline CDR1 and CDR2 sequences are MNHNY and SVGAGI (reference sequence). This CDR3 is 15 amino acids long. Written as DNA, the CDR3 is TGTGCCAGCAGCGCACAGGGGCCTCGGAACACTGAAGCTTTCTTT. Translation: CASSAQGPRNTEAFF.

DNA of the CDR3: TGTGCCATTGGCGGGGCCGGGGAGCTGTTTTTT. This codes for CAIGGAGELFF. The rearrangement uses TRBV10-3 and TRBJ2-2, with D possibly being TRBD2 (6 bases). Trimming shortened V by 9 bases and J by 6 bases, and 8 bases separated the two germline ends. Germline loops: CDR1 ENHRY, CDR2 SYGVKD. The CDR3 has 11 amino acids.

The V call is TRBV5-1, the J call TRBJ2-7, with 11 bases fitting TRBD2. The trim removed 3 bases at V and 9 bases at J, leaving 20 bases unmatched. The germline V gene has CDR1 SGHRS and CDR2 YFSETQ. CDR3 length: 18 residues. The CDR3 DNA is TGCGCCAGCAGCTCTTTCGAAGGACTAGCGGGCCCCCCCGGGGGGCAGTACTTC. It encodes CASSSFEGLAGPPGGQYF.

The J gene is TRBJ2-3, the V gene TRBV7-9, with D hard to call. The germline V gene encodes CDR1 SEHNR and CDR2 FQNEAQ (reference sequence). V lost 5 bases and J 4 bases, leaving 10 bases between the germline ends. The CDR3 consists of 13 residues. The CDR3 nucleotides read TGTGCCAGCAGCACTAAATACGCAGATACGCAGTATTTT. Amino acid sequence: CASSTKYADTQYF.

The chain uses TRBV6-1 and TRBJ1-1, with D tentatively TRBD1 (5 bases). Germline V gene data show CDR1 as MNHNS and CDR2 as SASEGT. Between the trimmed V and J ends, which lost 6 bases and 0 bases, there was a span of 8 bases. The CDR3 runs to 13 residues. CDR3 coding DNA: TGTGCCAGCAGCAGGGCCCTGAACACTGAAGCTTTCTTT. This sequence encodes CASSRALNTEAFF.

The chain combines TRBV2 with TRBJ1-5; D remains unclear. V shed 3 bases and J shed 2 bases, with 11 bases lying between them. The length of the CDR3 is 15 residues. The germline V gene encodes CDR1 SNHLY and CDR2 FYNNEI. The CDR3 loop reads CASSESGVGNQPQHF. Here the CDR3 DNA reads TGTGCCAGCAGTGAGTCCGGGGTTGGCAATCAGCCCCAGCATTTT.

The chain is built from TRBV5-4 and TRBJ2-5; 9 bases are shared with TRBD1. The CDR3 runs 16 residues. Trimming removed 3 bases from V and 0 bases from J; junction bases left unmatched: 6. Germline loops: CDR1 SGHNT, CDR2 YYREEE (reference sequence). The CDR3 spells CASSYGQGRYQETQYF. The CDR3 DNA reads TGTGCCAGCAGCTACGGACAGGGGAGGTACCAAGAGACCCAGTACTTC.

V gene TRBV4-2 combines with J gene TRBJ2-3; D may be TRBD1 or TRBD2 (5 bases each). The CDR3 length is 16 residues. Trimming left V 5 bases short and J 5 bases short, with 20 bases between. Germline V gives CDR1 LGHNA, CDR2 YNFKEQ. For the CDR3, the DNA is TGTGCCAGCAGCGGCTTGAGCGGTGGGGCCCAAGATACGCAGTATTTT. Translation gives CASSGLSGGAQDTQYF.

This chain connects TRBV18 to TRBJ1-6, with a tentative D call TRBD1 (5 bases). The CDR3 totals 13 residues. The germline CDR1 and CDR2 sequences are KGHSH and LQKENI. Trimming shortened V by 4 bases and J by 9 bases, and 10 bases separated the two germline ends. The DNA for the CDR3 is TGTGCCAGCTCACTTGATGGGGCTTCACCCCTCCACTTT. Its translation: CASSLDGASPLHF.

The gene calls are TRBV28 and TRBJ2-2, with D possibly being TRBD1 (5 bases). Trimming stripped 3 bases from V and 0 bases from J, with 20 bases between. The length of the CDR3 is 19 residues. From germline, CDR1 is MDHEN and CDR2 SYDVKM. The CDR3, as DNA: TGTGCCAGCAGTTTGGACATCCTATGGCAGGCAACGAACACCGGGGAGCTGTTTTTT. Translated, it gives CASSLDILWQATNTGELFF. The full variable domain, in which reference TRBV28 and TRBJ2-2 provide the parts outside the CDR3, is DVKVTQSSRYLVKRTGEKVFLECVQDMDHENMFWYRQDPGLGLRLIYFSYDVKMKEKGDIPEGYSVSREKKERFSLILESASTNQTSMYLCASSLDILWQATNTGELFFGEGSRLTVL.

A single count supports this clone. The chain joins TRBV5-1 to TRBJ1-5; 8 bases map to TRBD1. V dropped 4 bases and J dropped 6; count of bases not matched to a gene: 9. The germline V gene encodes CDR1 SGHRS and CDR2 YFSETQ. CDR3 length: 15 amino acids. The CDR3 nucleotides read TGCGCCAGCAGCCCGCCGGACAGGGACCTTCAGCCCCAGCATTTT. Its translation is CASSPPDRDLQPQHF. Variable domain in full (rest from reference TRBV5-1 and TRBJ1-5): KAGVTQTPRYLIKTRGQQVTLSCSPISGHRSVSWYQQTPGQGLQFLFEYFSETQRNKGNFPGRFSGRQFSNSRSEMNVSTLELGDSALYLCASSPPDRDLQPQHFGDGTRLSIL.

The chain uses TRBV29-1 and TRBJ2-7, with 7 positions matching TRBD1. The germline V gene has CDR1 SQVTM and CDR2 ANQGSEA. The CDR3 is made up of 14 amino acids. Trimming removed 2 bases from V and 6 bases from J; junction bases left unmatched: 10. CDR3 sequence reads: CSVEKQGIYVEQYF. CDR3 sequence (DNA): TGCAGCGTTGAAAAACAGGGGATTTACGTCGAGCAGTACTTC.

V is TRBV27 and J is TRBJ2-7; D is tentatively TRBD1 or TRBD2 (6 bases each). The CDR3 contains 14 residues. Germline V gene sequence: CDR1 MNHEY, CDR2 SMNVEV (reference sequence). V dropped 2 bases and J dropped 2 bases, with 10 bases sitting between them. The CDR3 sequence: CASSLKGGPYEQYV. In DNA, the CDR3 is TGTGCCAGCAGTTTAAAGGGGGGCCCCTACGAGCAGTACGTC.

This clone is a singleton in its sample. The J gene is TRBJ2-5, the V gene TRBV1; TRBD2, the D gene given by the table, was not confirmed from the DNA. TRBV1 is recorded as a pseudogene. The CDR3 is made up of 15 amino acids. CDR3 nucleotide sequence: TGCACCAGCAGCCTAACGGGCAGCGGGGCGGAGACCCAGTACTTC. Translating gives CTSSLTGSGAETQYF.

The CDR3 DNA is TGTGCCATCAGGGGACTAGCGGGGGGTACCGGGGAGCTGTTTTTT. As protein: CAIRGLAGGTGELFF. The rearrangement joins TRBV10-3 to TRBJ2-2, with 15 bases aligning to TRBD2. V shed 6 bases, J shed 5 bases, and the junction held 1 base outside the gene matches. The CDR3 consists of 15 residues. CDR1 is ENHRY and CDR2 is SYGVKD in the germline V gene.

This sequence joins TRBV2 and TRBJ2-7; D is unclear. Trimming left V 4 bases short and J 1 base short, with 8 bases between. This CDR3 region has 13 residues. CDR1 and CDR2 from the germline V gene are SNHLY and FYNNEI. The DNA of the CDR3 is TGTGCCAGCAGTGTCTTTCCATCCTACGAGCAGTACGTC. Encoded protein: CASSVFPSYEQYV.

This sequence joins TRBV2 and TRBJ2-6, with D tentatively TRBD2 (7 bases). This CDR3 comprises 17 residues. Trimming cost V 1 base and J 2 bases, with 12 bases left between them. Germline loops: CDR1 SNHLY, CDR2 FYNNEI. CDR3 in DNA: TGTGCCAGCAGTGAAGGGGGAGGGGGAACTGGGGCCAACGTCCTGACTTTC. This codes for CASSEGGGGTGANVLTF. Full variable domain (missing parts from reference TRBV2 and TRBJ2-6): EPEVTQTPSHQVTQMGQEVILRCVPISNHLYFYWYRQILGQKVEFLVSFYNNEISEKSEIFDDQFSVERPDGSNFTLKIRSTKLEDSAMYFCASSEGGGGTGANVLTFGAGSRLTVL.

The chain uses TRBV9 and TRBJ1-6; D possibly corresponds to TRBD1 (5 bases). V was clipped by 2 bases and J by 7 bases, with 10 bases between them. CDR3 length equals 14 residues. Looked up from germline, CDR1 is SGDLS and CDR2 is YYNGEE. In nucleotides, the CDR3 is TGTGCCAGCAGCGTTTACGGGGGGAATTCACCCCTCCACTTT. Residues: CASSVYGGNSPLHF.

The V and J genes are TRBV5-1 and TRBJ2-1; maybe TRBD2 (5 bases). Germline-derived CDR1 and CDR2 are SGHRS and YFSETQ. The CDR3 extends over 15 amino acids. Trimming left V 1 base short and J 7 bases short, with 15 bases between. The CDR3 sequence: CASSLPSRSGNEQFF. The CDR3 nucleotides read TGCGCCAGCAGCTTGCCCAGCAGGTCGGGGAATGAGCAGTTCTTC.

This rearrangement joins TRBV10-3 to TRBJ1-2, with D possibly matching TRBD1 (5 bases). Trimming pared 3 bases from V and 8 bases from J, leaving 7 bases between. The CDR3 is made up of 11 amino acids. Germline V gene sequence: CDR1 ENHRY, CDR2 SYGVKD. The CDR3, as DNA: TGTGCCATCAGTGATCAGGGAGGCTACACCTTC. Amino acid sequence: CAISDQGGYTF.

V is TRBV11-2 and J is TRBJ2-2; 13 nucleotides line up with TRBD2. The germline V gene has CDR1 SGHAT and CDR2 FQNNGV. Losses at the gene ends were 5 bases for V and 14 bases for J; bases not matched to a gene: 14. The CDR3 runs to 16 residues. The CDR3 region is CASSRPGLAGSGGLFF. CDR3 DNA: TGTGCCAGCAGCCGACCGGGACTAGCGGGGTCCGGGGGACTGTTTTTT.

The CDR3 sequence is CASGENYGYTF. The CDR3 DNA reads TGCGCCAGCGGGGAGAACTATGGCTACACCTTC. The genes are TRBV5-1 and TRBJ1-2; D gene unclear. V lost 7 bases to trimming and J lost 2 bases, with 6 bases between them. The CDR3 length is 11 residues. The germline V gene encodes CDR1 SGHRS and CDR2 YFSETQ. Complete variable domain (other parts from reference TRBV5-1 and TRBJ1-2): KAGVTQTPRYLIKTRGQQVTLSCSPISGHRSVSWYQQTPGQGLQFLFEYFSETQRNKGNFPGRFSGRQFSNSRSEMNVSTLELGDSALYLCASGENYGYTFGSGTRLTVV.